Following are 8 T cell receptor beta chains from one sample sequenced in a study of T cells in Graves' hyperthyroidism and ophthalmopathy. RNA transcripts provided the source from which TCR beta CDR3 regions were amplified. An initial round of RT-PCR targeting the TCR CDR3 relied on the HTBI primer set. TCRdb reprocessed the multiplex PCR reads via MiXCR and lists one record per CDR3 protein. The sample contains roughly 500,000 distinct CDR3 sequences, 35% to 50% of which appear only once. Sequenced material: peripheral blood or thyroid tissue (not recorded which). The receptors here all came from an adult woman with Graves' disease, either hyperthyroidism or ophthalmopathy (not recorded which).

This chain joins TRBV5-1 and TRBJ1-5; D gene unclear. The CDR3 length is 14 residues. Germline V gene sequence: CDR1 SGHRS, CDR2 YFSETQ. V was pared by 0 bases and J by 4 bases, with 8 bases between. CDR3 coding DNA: TGCGCCAGCAGCTTGGGACCGACGAATCAGCCCCAGCATTTT. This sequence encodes CASSLGPTNQPQHF.

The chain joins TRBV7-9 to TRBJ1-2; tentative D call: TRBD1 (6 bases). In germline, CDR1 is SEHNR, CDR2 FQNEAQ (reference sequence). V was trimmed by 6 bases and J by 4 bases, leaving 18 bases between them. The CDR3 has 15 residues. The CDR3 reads CASRPRGNSGYGYTF. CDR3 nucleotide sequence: TGTGCCAGCAGACCCAGGGGCAACAGCGGCTATGGCTACACCTTC. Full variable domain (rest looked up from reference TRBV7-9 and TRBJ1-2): DTGVSQNPRHKITKRGQNVTFRCDPISEHNRLYWYRQTLGQGPEFLTYFQNEAQLEKSRLLSDRFSAERPKGSFSTLEIQRTEQGDSAMYLCASRPRGNSGYGYTFGSGTRLTVV.

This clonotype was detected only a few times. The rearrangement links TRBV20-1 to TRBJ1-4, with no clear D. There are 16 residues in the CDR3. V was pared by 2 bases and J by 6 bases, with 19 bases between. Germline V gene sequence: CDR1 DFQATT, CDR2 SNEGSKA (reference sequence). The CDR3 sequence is CSARPRLAGVDEKLFF. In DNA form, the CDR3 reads TGCAGTGCTAGACCAAGGCTAGCGGGAGTTGATGAAAAACTGTTTTTT.

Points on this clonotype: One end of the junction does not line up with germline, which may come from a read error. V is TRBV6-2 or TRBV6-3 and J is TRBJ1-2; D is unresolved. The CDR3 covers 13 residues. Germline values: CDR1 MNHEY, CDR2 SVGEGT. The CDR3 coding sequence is TGTGCCGGCAGACTAGACGGAATCTATGGCTACACCTTC. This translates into CAGRLDGIYGYTF.

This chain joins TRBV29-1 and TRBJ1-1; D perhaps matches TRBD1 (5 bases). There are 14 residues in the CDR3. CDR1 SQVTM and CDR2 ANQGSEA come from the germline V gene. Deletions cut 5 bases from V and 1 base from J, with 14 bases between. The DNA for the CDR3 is TGCAGCGTTCCCGCGGAAAGGGGGAACACTGAAGCTTTCTTT. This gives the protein CSVPAERGNTEAFF. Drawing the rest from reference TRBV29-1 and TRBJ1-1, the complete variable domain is SAVISQKPSRDICQRGTSLTIQCQVDSQVTMMFWYRQQPGQSLTLIATANQGSEATYESGFVIDKFPISRPNLTFSTLTVSNMSPEDSSIYLCSVPAERGNTEAFFGQGTRLTVV.

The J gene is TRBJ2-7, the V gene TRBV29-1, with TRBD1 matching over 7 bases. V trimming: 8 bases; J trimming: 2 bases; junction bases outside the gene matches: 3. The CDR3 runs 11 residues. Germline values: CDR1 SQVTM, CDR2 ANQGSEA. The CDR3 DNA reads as TGCAGCTGGGGGACAGCCTACGAGCAGTACTTC. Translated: CSWGTAYEQYF.

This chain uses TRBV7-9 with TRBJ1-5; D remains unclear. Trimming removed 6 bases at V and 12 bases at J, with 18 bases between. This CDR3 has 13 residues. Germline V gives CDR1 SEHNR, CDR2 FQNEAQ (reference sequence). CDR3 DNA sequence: TGTGCCAGCAGTTTTTCGGGAGGCCTTCGCCAGCATTTT. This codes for CASSFSGGLRQHF.

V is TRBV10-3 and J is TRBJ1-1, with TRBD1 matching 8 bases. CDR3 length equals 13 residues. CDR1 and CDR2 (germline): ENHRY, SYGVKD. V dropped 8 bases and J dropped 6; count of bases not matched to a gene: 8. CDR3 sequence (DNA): TGTGCCATCGGACCAGGGGGCAAGGCTGAAGCTTTCTTT. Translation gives CAIGPGGKAEAFF.